These T cell receptor beta chains were read from a single sample in a study of shared clonotypes between healthy human individuals. Clones were read by immunoSEQ multiplex PCR, and TCRdb kept only the in-frame ones, dropping some. Of some 500,000 clones in the sample, 90% to 96% were seen once. Sequenced sample: naive CD4+ T cells sorted from blood. The receptors stem from a woman in her 30s in good health. Each CDR3 is given with its conserved first and last residue. The D gene is left open where the match is weak. Expanded clones are given a class, and other clones once, few, many or no size at all.

CASSAGPAYNQPQHF | TGTGCCAGCAGTGCCGGGCCTGCCTACAATCAGCCCCAGCATTTT | TRBV2 | - | - | TRBJ1-5
CASTKGAGTGLNTEAFF | TGTGCCAGTACCAAGGGGGCTGGGACAGGGTTGAACACTGAAGCTTTCTTT | TRBV19 | - | TRBD1 | TRBJ1-1
CASSKHLQETQYF | TGTGCCAGCAGTAAACACCTCCAAGAGACCCAGTACTTC | TRBV21-1 | - | - | TRBJ2-5
CASRTLFSALSYEQYF | TGTGCCAGCAGGACTCTGTTCAGCGCCTTATCCTACGAGCAGTACTTC | TRBV27 | - | - | TRBJ2-7
CASRRTGTGGELFF | TGTGCCAGCAGAAGGACAGGGACGGGCGGGGAGCTGTTTTTT | TRBV6-5 | - | TRBD1 | TRBJ2-2
CASSLGQRNTEAFF | TGCGCCAGCAGCTTGGGACAGCGGAACACTGAAGCTTTCTTT | TRBV5-1 | - | - | TRBJ1-1
CASSPPSSGNTIYF | TGTGCCAGTAGTCCCCCGAGCTCTGGAAACACCATATATTTT | TRBV19 | - | - | TRBJ1-3
CASSHGWGTDTQYF | TGTGCCAGCAGCCATGGGTGGGGGACAGATACGCAGTATTTT | TRBV7-8 | - | - | TRBJ2-3
CASRRTSGSSDTGELFF | TGTGCCAGCAGGCGGACTAGCGGGAGTTCTGACACCGGGGAGCTGTTTTTT | TRBV2 | - | TRBD2 | TRBJ2-2
CASSQESGLYRGYTF | TGCGCCAGCAGCCAAGAGTCAGGGCTTTATCGCGGCTACACCTTC | TRBV4-1 | - | - | TRBJ1-2
CASSFGASYEQYF | TGCGCCAGCAGCTTTGGGGCCTCCTACGAGCAGTACTTC | TRBV5-1 | - | - | TRBJ2-7
CASSLGGTSYEQYF | TGCGCCAGCAGCTTAGGAGGGACCTCCTACGAGCAGTACTTC | TRBV5-1 | - | - | TRBJ2-7
CASSLEGAAIYGYTF | TGTGCCAGCAGCTTAGAGGGGGCGGCGATCTATGGCTACACCTTC | TRBV7-2 | - | TRBD1 | TRBJ1-2
CASSIRALNEKLFF | TGTGCCAGTAGTATTCGGGCCTTAAATGAAAAACTGTTTTTT | TRBV19 | - | - | TRBJ1-4
CASSESRNTGELFF | TGTGCCAGCAGTGAAAGCAGAAACACCGGGGAGCTGTTTTTT | TRBV2 | once | - | TRBJ2-2
CASSRGLAAGETQYF | TGTGCCAGCTCACGCGGACTAGCGGCCGGGGAGACCCAGTACTTC | TRBV18 | - | TRBD2 | TRBJ2-5
CASSPPNPGVSGNTIYF | TGTGCCAGCTCACCACCGAACCCGGGGGTCTCTGGAAACACCATATATTTT | TRBV18 | once | - | TRBJ1-3
CSVRTVGELFF | TGCAGCGTGAGGACCGTCGGGGAGCTGTTTTTT | TRBV29-1 | - | - | TRBJ2-2
CASSKGATLQETQYF | TGTGCCAGTAGTAAGGGGGCTACCCTCCAAGAGACCCAGTACTTC | TRBV19 | - | TRBD1 | TRBJ2-5
CASSRQTGGVGAEAFF | TGTGCCAGCTCGAGACAGACAGGGGGCGTTGGGGCTGAAGCTTTCTTT | TRBV18 | - | TRBD1 | TRBJ1-1
CASSQGQGGAGYNEQFF | TGCGCCAGCAGCCAAGGCCAAGGAGGGGCAGGGTACAATGAGCAGTTCTTC | TRBV4-1 | - | - | TRBJ2-1
CASTKQGALGNEQYF | TGTGCCAGCACCAAACAGGGGGCGCTCGGTAACGAGCAGTACTTC | TRBV6-5 | - | TRBD1 | TRBJ2-7
CASSSRSEAFF | TGTGCCAGCAGTTCTCGGTCTGAAGCTTTCTTT | TRBV28 | - | - | TRBJ1-1
CSVVLYLAGGVGEQFF | TGCAGCGTCGTACTCTATCTAGCGGGAGGTGTAGGTGAGCAGTTCTTC | TRBV29-1 | - | TRBD2 | TRBJ2-1
CASSNPKLNEQFF | TGTGCCAGTAGTAACCCTAAACTGAATGAGCAGTTCTTC | TRBV19 | - | - | TRBJ2-1
CASSKSTGLRTEAFF | TGTGCCAGCAGTAAATCGACAGGGTTGAGGACTGAAGCTTTCTTT | TRBV6-1 | - | TRBD1 | TRBJ1-1